What follows describes a single TCR beta chain. Antigen unknown. Germline CDR1 and CDR2: SGHRS and YFSETQ. Trimming left V 0 bases short and J 4 bases short, with 11 bases between. This CDR3 is built from 15 residues. The data were obtained in a study of post-analysis software for immune sequencing data. The study's findings and limits: TRBV segments more frequent in patients than in controls numbered about 5 and included TRBV5-6, TRBV5-1 and TRBV20-1.

Researchers reported that TCR beta cDNA libraries carried unique molecular identifiers. MiXCR, applied by TCRdb to the PCR reads, yields one record per CDR3 protein. The sample lists fewer than 600,000 distinct CDR3 sequences, roughly 45% seen once, with 9.5% to 13% in the top ten. The sequence was obtained from a girl aged 10-17 years with multiple sclerosis. Sequencing input: blood. The rearrangement joins TRBV5-1 to TRBJ2-1, with D unclear. CDR3 nucleotide sequence: TGCGCCAGCAGCTTGGTCTCTCAGGAATACAATGAGCAGTTCTTC. It codes for CASSLVSQEYNEQFF. The full variable domain, in which reference TRBV5-1 and TRBJ2-1 provide the parts outside the CDR3, is KAGVTQTPRYLIKTRGQQVTLSCSPISGHRSVSWYQQTPGQGLQFLFEYFSETQRNKGNFPGRFSGRQFSNSRSEMNVSTLELGDSALYLCASSLVSQEYNEQFFGPGTRLTVL.